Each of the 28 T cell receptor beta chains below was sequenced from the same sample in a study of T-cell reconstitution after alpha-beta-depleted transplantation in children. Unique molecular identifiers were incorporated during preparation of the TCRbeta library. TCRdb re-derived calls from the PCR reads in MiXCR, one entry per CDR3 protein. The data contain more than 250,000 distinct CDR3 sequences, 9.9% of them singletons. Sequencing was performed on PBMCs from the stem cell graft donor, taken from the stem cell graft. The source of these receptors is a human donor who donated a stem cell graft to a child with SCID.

The DNA of the CDR3 is TGTGCCAGTAGTATAGATGGGAGCCACTACGAGCAGTACTTC. Amino acids: CASSIDGSHYEQYF. The V gene is TRBV19, the J gene TRBJ2-7, with D perhaps matching TRBD2 (5 bases). Germline V gene lookup returns CDR1 LNHDA and CDR2 SQIVND (reference sequence). The CDR3 is made up of 14 amino acids. V dropped 0 bases and J dropped 3 bases, with 9 bases sitting between them.

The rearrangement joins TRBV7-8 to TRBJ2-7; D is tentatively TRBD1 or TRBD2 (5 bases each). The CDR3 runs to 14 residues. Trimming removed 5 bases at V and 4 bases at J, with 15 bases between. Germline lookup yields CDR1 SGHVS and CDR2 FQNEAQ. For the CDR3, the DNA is TGTGCCAGCAGCAACCGGGACCGGGGATACGAGCAGTACTTC. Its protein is CASSNRDRGYEQYF.

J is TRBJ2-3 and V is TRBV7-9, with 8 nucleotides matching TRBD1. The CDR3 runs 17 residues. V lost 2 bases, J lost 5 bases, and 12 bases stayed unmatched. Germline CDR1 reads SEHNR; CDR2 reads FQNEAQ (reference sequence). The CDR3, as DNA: TGTGCCAGCAGCTTATTGGGCAGGGGGCGTTCTGGAGATACGCAGTATTTT. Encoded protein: CASSLLGRGRSGDTQYF. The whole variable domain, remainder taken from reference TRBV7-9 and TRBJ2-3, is DTGVSQNPRHKITKRGQNVTFRCDPISEHNRLYWYRQTLGQGPEFLTYFQNEAQLEKSRLLSDRFSAERPKGSFSTLEIQRTEQGDSAMYLCASSLLGRGRSGDTQYFGPGTRLTVL.

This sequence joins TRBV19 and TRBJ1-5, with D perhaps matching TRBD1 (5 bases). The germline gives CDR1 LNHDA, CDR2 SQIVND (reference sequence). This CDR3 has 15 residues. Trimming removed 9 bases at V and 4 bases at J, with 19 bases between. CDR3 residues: CASTRGSNQNQPQHF. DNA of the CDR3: TGTGCCAGCACCCGGGGGTCAAATCAAAATCAGCCCCAGCATTTT. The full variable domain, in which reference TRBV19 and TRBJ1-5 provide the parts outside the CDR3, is DGGITQSPKYLFRKEGQNVTLSCEQNLNHDAMYWYRQDPGQGLRLIYYSQIVNDFQKGDIAEGYSVSREKKESFPLTVTSAQKNPTAFYLCASTRGSNQNQPQHFGDGTRLSIL.

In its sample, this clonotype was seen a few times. The CDR3 bases are TGTGCCAGCAGTGAGACCCCCGGAGGGGTATCCCTTAATAGCAATCAGCCCCAGCATTTT. It codes for CASSETPGGVSLNSNQPQHF. The chain carries TRBV6-1 and TRBJ1-5; TRBD1 might be the D (5 bases). The CDR3 runs 20 residues. V was pared by 3 bases and J by 0 bases, with 24 bases between. Germline lookup yields CDR1 MNHNS and CDR2 SASEGT.

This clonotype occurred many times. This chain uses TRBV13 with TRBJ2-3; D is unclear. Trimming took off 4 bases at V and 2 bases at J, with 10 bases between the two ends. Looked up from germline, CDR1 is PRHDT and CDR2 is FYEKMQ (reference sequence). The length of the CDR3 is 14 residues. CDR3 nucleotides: TGTGCCAGCAGCTCCGAAGAAGCCACAGATACGCAGTATTTT. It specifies CASSSEEATDTQYF.

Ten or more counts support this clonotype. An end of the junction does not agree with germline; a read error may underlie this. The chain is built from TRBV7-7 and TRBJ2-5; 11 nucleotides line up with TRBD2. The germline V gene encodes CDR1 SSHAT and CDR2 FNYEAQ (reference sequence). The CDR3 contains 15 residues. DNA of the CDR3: TGTGCTAGCAGCGTAACTAGCGGGGGACAAGAGACCCAGTACTTC. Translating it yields CASSVTSGGQETQYF.

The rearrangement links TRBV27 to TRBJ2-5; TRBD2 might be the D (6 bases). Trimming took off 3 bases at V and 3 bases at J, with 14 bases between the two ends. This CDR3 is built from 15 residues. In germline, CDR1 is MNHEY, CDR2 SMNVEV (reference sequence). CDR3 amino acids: CASSFLAGNKETQYF. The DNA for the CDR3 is TGTGCCAGCAGTTTTCTTGCGGGGAATAAAGAGACCCAGTACTTC.

The CDR3 here is CASSVAPGLAGVPNTGELFF. CDR3 in DNA: TGTGCCAGCAGCGTAGCTCCGGGACTAGCGGGGGTTCCGAACACCGGGGAGCTGTTTTTT. This rearrangement joins TRBV9 to TRBJ2-2, with 14 bases identical to TRBD2. This CDR3 spans 20 amino acids. J was trimmed by 0 bases and V by 0 bases; bases with no gene match: 7. Germline V gene sequence: CDR1 SGDLS, CDR2 YYNGEE.

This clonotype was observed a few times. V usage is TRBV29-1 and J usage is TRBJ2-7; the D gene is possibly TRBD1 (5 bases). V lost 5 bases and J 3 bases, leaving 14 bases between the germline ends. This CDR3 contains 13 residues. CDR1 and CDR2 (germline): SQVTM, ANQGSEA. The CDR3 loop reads CSVSRQSDYEQYF. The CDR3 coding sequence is TGCAGCGTTTCACGACAGAGTGACTACGAGCAGTACTTC.

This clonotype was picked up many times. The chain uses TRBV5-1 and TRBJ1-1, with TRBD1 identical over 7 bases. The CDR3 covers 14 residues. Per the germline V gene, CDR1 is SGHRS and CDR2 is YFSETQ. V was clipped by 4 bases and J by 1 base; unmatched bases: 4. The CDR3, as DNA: TGCGCCAGCAGCGTGGGACAGACGAACACTGAAGCTTTCTTT. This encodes CASSVGQTNTEAFF.

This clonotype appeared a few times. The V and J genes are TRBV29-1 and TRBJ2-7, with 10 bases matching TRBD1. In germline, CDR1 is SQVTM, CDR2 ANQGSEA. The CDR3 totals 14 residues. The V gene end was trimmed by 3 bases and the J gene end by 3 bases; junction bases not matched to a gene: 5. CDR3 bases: TGCAGCGTTGAGGCGGGACAGGGGAACTACGAGCAGTACTTC. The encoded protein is CSVEAGQGNYEQYF.

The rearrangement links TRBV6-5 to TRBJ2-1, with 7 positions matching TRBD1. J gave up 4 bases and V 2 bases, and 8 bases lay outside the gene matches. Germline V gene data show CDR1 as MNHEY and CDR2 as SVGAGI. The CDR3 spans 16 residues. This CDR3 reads CASSYRRQGPYNEQFF. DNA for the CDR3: TGTGCCAGCAGTTACCGCAGACAGGGCCCTTACAATGAGCAGTTCTTC.

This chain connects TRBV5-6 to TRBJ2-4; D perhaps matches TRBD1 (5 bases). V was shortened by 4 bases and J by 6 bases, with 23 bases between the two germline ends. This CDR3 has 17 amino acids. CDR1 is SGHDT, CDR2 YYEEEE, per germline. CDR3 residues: CASSLLLGQGRVNIQYF. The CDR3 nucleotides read TGTGCCAGCAGCCTGCTCCTGGGGCAGGGTCGGGTAAACATTCAGTACTTC.

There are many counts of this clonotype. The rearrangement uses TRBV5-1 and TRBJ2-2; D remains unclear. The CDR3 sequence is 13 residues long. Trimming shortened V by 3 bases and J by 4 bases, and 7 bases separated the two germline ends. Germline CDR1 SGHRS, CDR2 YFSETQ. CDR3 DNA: TGCGCCAGCAGCTCGGCTATCACCGGGGAGCTGTTTTTT. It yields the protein CASSSAITGELFF.

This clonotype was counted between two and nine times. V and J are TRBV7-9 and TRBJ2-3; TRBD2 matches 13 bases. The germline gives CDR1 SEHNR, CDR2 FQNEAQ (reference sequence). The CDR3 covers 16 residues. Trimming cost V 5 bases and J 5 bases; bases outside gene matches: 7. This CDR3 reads CASSVTSGGAKDTQYF. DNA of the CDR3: TGTGCCAGCAGCGTTACTAGCGGGGGGGCCAAAGATACGCAGTATTTT.

The CDR3 bases are TGTGCCAGCAGCTTAGTTAGGCCGATCCAGCCAGATACGCAGTATTTT. Translation: CASSLVRPIQPDTQYF. The chain carries TRBV11-2 and TRBJ2-3; D is ambiguous. Deletions cut 1 base from V and 4 bases from J, with 15 bases between. The CDR3 runs 16 residues. Germline V gene sequence: CDR1 SGHAT, CDR2 FQNNGV.

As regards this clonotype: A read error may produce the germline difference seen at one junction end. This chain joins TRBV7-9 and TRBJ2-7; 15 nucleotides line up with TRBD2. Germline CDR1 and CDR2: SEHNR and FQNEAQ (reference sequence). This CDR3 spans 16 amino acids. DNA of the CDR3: TGTGCCAGTGCGGGACTAGCGGGGGGCAATTCCTACGGGCAGTACTTC. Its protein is CASAGLAGGNSYGQYF.

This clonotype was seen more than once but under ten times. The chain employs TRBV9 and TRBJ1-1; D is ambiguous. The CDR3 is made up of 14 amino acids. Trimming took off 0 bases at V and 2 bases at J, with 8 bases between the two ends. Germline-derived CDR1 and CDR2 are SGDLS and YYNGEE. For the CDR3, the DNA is TGTGCCAGCAGCGTAGGCCCGATTAACACTGAAGCTTTCTTT. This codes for CASSVGPINTEAFF.

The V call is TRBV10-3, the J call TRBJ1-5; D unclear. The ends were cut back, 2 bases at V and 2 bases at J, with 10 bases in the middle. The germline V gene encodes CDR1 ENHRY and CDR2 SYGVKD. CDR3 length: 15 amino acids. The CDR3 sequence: CAISEEGGGNQPQHF. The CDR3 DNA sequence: TGTGCCATCAGTGAGGAAGGAGGAGGCAATCAGCCCCAGCATTTT.

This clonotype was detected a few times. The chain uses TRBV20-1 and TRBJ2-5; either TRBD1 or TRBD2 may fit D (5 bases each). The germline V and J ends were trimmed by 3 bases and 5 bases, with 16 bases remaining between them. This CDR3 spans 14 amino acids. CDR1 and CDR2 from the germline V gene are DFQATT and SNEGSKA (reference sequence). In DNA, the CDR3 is TGCAGTGCTAGGATGGGGGATCATCGGGAGACCCAGTACTTC. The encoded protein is CSARMGDHRETQYF.

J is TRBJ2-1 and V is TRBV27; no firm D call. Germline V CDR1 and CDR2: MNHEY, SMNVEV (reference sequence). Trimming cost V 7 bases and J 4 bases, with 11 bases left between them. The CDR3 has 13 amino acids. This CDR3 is CASNRVGYNEQFF. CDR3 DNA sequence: TGTGCCAGCAATCGGGTGGGGTACAATGAGCAGTTCTTC.

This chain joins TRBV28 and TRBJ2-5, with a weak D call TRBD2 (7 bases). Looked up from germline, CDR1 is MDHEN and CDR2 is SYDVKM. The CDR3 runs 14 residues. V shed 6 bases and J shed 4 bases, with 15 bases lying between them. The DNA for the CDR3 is TGTGCCAGCAGCGAAGGGGGGGCGGTAGAGACCCAGTACTTC. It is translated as CASSEGGAVETQYF.

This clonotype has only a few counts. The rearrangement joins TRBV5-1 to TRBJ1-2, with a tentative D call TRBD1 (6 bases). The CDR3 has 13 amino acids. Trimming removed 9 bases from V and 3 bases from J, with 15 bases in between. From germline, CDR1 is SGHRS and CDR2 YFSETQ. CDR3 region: CATSRDTYYGYTF. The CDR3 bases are TGCGCCACCTCGAGGGACACATACTATGGCTACACCTTC.

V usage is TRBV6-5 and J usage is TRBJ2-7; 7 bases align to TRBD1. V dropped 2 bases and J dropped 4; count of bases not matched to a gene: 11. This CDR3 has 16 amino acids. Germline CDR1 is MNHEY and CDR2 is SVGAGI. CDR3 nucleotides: TGTGCCAGCAGTTACCCAAAAGACAGGGTAGGGTACGAGCAGTACTTC. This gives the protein CASSYPKDRVGYEQYF.

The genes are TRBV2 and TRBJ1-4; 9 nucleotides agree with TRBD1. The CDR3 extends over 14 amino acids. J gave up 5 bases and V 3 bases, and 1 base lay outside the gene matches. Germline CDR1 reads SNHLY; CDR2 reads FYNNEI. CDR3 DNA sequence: TGTGCCAGCAGTGATGGGACAGGGAATGAAAAACTGTTTTTT. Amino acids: CASSDGTGNEKLFF. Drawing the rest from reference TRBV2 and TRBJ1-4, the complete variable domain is EPEVTQTPSHQVTQMGQEVILRCVPISNHLYFYWYRQILGQKVEFLVSFYNNEISEKSEIFDDQFSVERPDGSNFTLKIRSTKLEDSAMYFCASSDGTGNEKLFFGSGTQLSVL.

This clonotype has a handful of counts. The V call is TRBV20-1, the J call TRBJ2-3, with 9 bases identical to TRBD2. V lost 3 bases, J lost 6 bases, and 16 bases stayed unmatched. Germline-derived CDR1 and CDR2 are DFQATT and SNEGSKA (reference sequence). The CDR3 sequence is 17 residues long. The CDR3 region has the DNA TGCAGTGCTAGCCAGGCGGGGGGGCCTAAGAATTCTGATACGCAGTATTTT. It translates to CSASQAGGPKNSDTQYF.

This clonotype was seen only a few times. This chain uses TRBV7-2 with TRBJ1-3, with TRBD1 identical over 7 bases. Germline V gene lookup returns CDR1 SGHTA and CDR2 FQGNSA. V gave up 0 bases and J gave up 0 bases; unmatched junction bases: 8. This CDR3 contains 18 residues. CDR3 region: CASSLATTGSYSGNTIYF. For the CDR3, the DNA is TGTGCCAGCAGCTTAGCGACGACAGGGAGCTACTCTGGAAACACCATATATTTT.